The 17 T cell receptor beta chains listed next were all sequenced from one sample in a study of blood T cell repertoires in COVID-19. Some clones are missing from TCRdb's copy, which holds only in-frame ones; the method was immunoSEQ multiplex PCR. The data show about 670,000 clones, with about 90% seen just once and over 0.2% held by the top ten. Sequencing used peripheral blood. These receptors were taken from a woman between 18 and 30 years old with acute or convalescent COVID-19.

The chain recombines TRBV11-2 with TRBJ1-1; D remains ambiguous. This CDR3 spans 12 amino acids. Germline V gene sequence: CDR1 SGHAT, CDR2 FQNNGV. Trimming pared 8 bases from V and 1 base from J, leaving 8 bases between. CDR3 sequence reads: CASRTANTEAFF. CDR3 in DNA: TGTGCCAGCCGAACAGCGAACACTGAAGCTTTCTTT.

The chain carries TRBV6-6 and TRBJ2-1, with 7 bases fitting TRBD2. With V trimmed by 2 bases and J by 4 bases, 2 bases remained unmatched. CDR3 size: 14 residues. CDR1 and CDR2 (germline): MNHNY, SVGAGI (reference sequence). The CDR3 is CASSYGGVYNEQFF. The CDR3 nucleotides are TGTGCCAGCAGTTACGGGGGGGTTTACAATGAGCAGTTCTTC.

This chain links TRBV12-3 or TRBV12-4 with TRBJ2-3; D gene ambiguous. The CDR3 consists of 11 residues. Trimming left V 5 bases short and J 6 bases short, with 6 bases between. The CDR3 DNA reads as TGTGCCAGCAGTCCGTCGGATACGCAGTATTTT. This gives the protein CASSPSDTQYF.

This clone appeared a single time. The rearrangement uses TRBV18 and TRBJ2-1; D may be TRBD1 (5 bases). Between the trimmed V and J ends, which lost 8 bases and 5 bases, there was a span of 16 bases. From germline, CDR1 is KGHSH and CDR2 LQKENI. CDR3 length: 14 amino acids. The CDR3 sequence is CASVREPANNEQFF. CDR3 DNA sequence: TGTGCCAGCGTCAGGGAACCCGCGAACAATGAGCAGTTCTTC. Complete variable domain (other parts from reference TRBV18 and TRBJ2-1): NAGVMQNPRHLVRRRGQEARLRCSPMKGHSHVYWYRQLPEEGLKFMVYLQKENIIDESGMPKERFSAEFPKEGPSILRIQQVVRGDSAAYFCASVREPANNEQFFGPGTRLTVL.

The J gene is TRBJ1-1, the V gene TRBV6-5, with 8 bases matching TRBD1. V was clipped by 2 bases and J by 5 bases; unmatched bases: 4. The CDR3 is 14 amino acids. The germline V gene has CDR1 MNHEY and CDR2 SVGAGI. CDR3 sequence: CASSYATGVTEAFF. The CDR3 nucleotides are TGTGCCAGCAGTTACGCGACAGGGGTAACTGAAGCTTTCTTT.

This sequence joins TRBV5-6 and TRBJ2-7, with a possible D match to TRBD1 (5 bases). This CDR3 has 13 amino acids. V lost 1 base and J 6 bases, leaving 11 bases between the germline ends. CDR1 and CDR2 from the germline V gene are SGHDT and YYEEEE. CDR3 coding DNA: TGTGCCAGCAGCTTGCAGGGTTTCGGCGAGCAGTACTTC. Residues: CASSLQGFGEQYF.

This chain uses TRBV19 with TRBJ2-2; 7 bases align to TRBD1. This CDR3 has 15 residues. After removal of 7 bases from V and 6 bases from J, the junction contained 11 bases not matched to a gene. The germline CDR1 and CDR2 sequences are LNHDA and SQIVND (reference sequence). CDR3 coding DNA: TGTGCCAGTATCTCCCACAGGGGAGCTTCCGGGGAGCTGTTTTTT. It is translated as CASISHRGASGELFF.

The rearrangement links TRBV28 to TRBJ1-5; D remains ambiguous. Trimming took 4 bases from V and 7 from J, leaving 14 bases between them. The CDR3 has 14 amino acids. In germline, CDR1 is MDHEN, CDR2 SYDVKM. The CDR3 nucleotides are TGTGCCAGCAGTTCCATTGGGCGGGTGCAGCCCCAGCATTTT. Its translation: CASSSIGRVQPQHF.

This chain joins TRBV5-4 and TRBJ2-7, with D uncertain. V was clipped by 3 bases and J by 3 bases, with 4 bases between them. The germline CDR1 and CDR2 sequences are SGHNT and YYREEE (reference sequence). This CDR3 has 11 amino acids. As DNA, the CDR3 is TGTGCCAGCAGCTCCATCTACGAGCAGTACTTC. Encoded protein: CASSSIYEQYF.

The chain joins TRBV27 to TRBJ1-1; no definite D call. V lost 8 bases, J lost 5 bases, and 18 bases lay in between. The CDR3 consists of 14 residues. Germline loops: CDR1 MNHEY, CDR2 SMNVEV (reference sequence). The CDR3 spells CASGSQTLDTEAFF. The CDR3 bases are TGTGCCAGCGGTAGCCAGACCCTTGATACTGAAGCTTTCTTT.

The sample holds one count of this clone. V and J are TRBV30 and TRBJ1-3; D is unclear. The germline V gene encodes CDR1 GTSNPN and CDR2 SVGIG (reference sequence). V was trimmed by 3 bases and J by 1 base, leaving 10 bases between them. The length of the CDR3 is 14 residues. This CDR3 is CAWREIGSGNTIYF. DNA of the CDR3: TGTGCCTGGAGGGAGATAGGTTCTGGAAACACCATATATTTT.

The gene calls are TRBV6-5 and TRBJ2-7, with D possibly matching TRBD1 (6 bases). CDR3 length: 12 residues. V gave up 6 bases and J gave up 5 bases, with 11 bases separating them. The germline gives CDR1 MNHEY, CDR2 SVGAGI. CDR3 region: CASRRGTHEQYF. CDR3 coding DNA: TGTGCCAGCAGGAGGGGGACCCACGAGCAGTACTTC.

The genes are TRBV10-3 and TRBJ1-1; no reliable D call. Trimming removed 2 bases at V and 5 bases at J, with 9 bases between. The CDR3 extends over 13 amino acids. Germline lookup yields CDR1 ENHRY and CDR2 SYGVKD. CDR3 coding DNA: TGTGCCATCAGTGAGGGCCGAGGGACTGAAGCTTTCTTT. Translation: CAISEGRGTEAFF.

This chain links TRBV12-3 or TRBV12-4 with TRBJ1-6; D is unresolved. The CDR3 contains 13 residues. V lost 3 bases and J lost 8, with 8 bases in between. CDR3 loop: CASSFTAYSPLHF. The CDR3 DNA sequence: TGTGCCAGCAGTTTTACAGCCTATTCACCCCTCCACTTT.

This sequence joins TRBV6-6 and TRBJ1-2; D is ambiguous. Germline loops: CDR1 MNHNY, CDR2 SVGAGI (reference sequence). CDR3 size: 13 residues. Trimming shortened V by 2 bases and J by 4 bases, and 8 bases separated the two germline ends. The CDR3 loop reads CASSYDSRYGYTF. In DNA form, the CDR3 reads TGTGCCAGCAGTTACGATTCGCGCTATGGCTACACCTTC.

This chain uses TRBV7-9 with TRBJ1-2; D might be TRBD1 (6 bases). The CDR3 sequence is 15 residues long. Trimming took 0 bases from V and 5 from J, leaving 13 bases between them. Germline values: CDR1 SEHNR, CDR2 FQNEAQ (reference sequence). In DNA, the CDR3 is TGTGCCAGCAGCTTAGCGGGCACAGGGCAATATGGCTACACCTTC. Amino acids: CASSLAGTGQYGYTF. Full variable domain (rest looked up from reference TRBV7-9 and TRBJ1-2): DTGVSQNPRHKITKRGQNVTFRCDPISEHNRLYWYRQTLGQGPEFLTYFQNEAQLEKSRLLSDRFSAERPKGSFSTLEIQRTEQGDSAMYLCASSLAGTGQYGYTFGSGTRLTVV.

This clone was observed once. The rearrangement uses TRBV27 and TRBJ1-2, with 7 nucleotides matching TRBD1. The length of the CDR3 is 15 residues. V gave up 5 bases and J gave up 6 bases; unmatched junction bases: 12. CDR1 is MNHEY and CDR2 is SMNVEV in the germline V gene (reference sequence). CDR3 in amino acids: CASSPTTGKGDGYTF. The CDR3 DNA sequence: TGTGCCAGCAGTCCAACGACAGGGAAAGGGGATGGCTACACCTTC.